This T cell receptor beta chain appears in the sequencing data of a study of Ad26.COV2.S vaccination and SARS-CoV-2 variants. Study-wide results and limits: Relative to placebo recipients, vaccine recipients exhibited elevated spike-specific TCR breadth. Reportedly, spike-specific CD8+ and CD4+ T cell responses achieved substantial breadth once vaccination had taken place.

Germline CDR1 SGHTA, CDR2 FQGNSA. The V end was cut by 5 bases, the J end by 1 base, with 11 bases between. The CDR3 is made up of 14 amino acids. Of note for this clone: The target antigen is unknown.

The treatment: around 19 received Ad26.COV2.S at low or high dose, single or two shots; a few received placebo; per-sample allocation not given. At day 63 after the first vaccine or placebo injection, samples were drawn. Profiling relied on immunoSEQ multiplex PCR, and the TCRdb table lists in-frame clones only, not all of them. The data hold some 340,000 clones, with about 86% observed a single time. This clonotype originated in a person between 18 and 59 years old who received the Ad26.COV2.S COVID-19 vaccine or a placebo. Sequencing was performed on peripheral blood, taken in a trial of Ad26.COV2.S vaccine versus placebo. The chain is built from TRBV7-2 and TRBJ1-2; no clear D. The CDR3 protein is CASSTDTVNYGYTF. CDR3 sequence (DNA): TGTGCCAGCAGCACTGACACAGTTAACTATGGCTACACCTTC. Filled out from reference TRBV7-2 and TRBJ1-2, the complete variable domain reads GAGVSQSPSNKVTEKGKDVELRCDPISGHTALYWYRQSLGQGLEFLIYFQGNSAPDKSGLPSDRFSAERTGGSVSTLTIQRTQQEDSAVYLCASSTDTVNYGYTFGSGTRLTVV.